This T cell receptor beta chain appears in the sequencing data of a study of neoadjuvant anti-PD-1 for oral cavity cancer. Study-wide findings and caveats: Only three patients per response group were TCR-analyzed; validation needed.

TCRdb keeps only in-frame clones here, not all; method: immunoSEQ multiplex PCR. Of more than 11,000 clones in the sample, just under 75% were seen once. From germline, CDR1 is LNHDA and CDR2 SQIVND (reference sequence). V lost 3 bases and J 7 bases, leaving 13 bases between the germline ends. There are 14 residues in the CDR3. In the case of this clone: Its antigen is not known.

Regarding time point: after neoadjuvant nivolumab, at surgical resection. This TCR was sampled from a person between 35 and 79 years old with oral cavity squamous cell carcinoma. This specimen consisted of PBMCs, obtained after nivolumab (anti-PD-1) treatment. This chain joins TRBV19 and TRBJ2-1; perhaps D is TRBD1 or TRBD2 (5 bases each). CDR3 protein: CASSILGRSNEQFF. Written as DNA, the CDR3 is TGTGCCAGTAGTATCCTGGGACGGAGTAATGAGCAGTTCTTC. Full variable domain (rest looked up from reference TRBV19 and TRBJ2-1): DGGITQSPKYLFRKEGQNVTLSCEQNLNHDAMYWYRQDPGQGLRLIYYSQIVNDFQKGDIAEGYSVSREKKESFPLTVTSAQKNPTAFYLCASSILGRSNEQFFGPGTRLTVL.